One and the same sample provided the 6 T cell receptor beta chains below, sequenced in a study of T cells after yellow fever vaccination. TCRdb itself ran the 5' RACE reads through MiXCR, one entry per CDR3 protein. The data show around 180,000 distinct CDR3 sequences, roughly 6.4% seen once. The source was CD4+ T cells sorted from PBMCs, collected on the day of the first yellow fever vaccination. The source is a man in his late teens or twenties who received the YFV17D yellow fever vaccine.

V gene TRBV7-2 combines with J gene TRBJ2-6, with a possible D match to TRBD1 (6 bases). The CDR3 loop spans 16 amino acids. Germline CDR1 and CDR2: SGHTA and FQGNSA. Trimming shortened V by 4 bases and J by 2 bases, and 12 bases separated the two germline ends. CDR3 region: CASSYRRGAGANVLTF. The CDR3 DNA sequence: TGTGCCAGCAGCTACCGCAGGGGCGCTGGGGCCAACGTCCTGACTTTC.

This clonotype came up a few times. The genes are TRBV20-1 and TRBJ1-2; 7 bases agree with TRBD1. Per the germline V gene, CDR1 is DFQATT and CDR2 is SNEGSKA (reference sequence). J was trimmed by 2 bases and V by 3 bases; bases with no gene match: 9. The CDR3 is made up of 15 amino acids. CDR3 coding DNA: TGCAGTGCTAGTACGTCGACAGGGTGGAACTATGGCTACACCTTC. It encodes CSASTSTGWNYGYTF.

This clonotype came up many times. The rearrangement joins TRBV5-1 to TRBJ1-2; TRBD1 matches 12 bases. Looked up from germline, CDR1 is SGHRS and CDR2 is YFSETQ. The V gene end was trimmed by 4 bases and the J gene end by 4 bases; junction bases not matched to a gene: 8. The CDR3 loop spans 16 amino acids. In DNA, the CDR3 is TGCGCCAGCAGCGATACCGGGACAGGGGGCGGCTATGGCTACACCTTC. Residues: CASSDTGTGGGYGYTF.

This clonotype showed up many times. The V and J genes are TRBV20-1 and TRBJ2-5, with D possibly being TRBD2 (5 bases). The length of the CDR3 is 12 residues. V was shortened by 7 bases and J by 5 bases, with 14 bases between the two germline ends. Germline CDR1 and CDR2: DFQATT and SNEGSKA (reference sequence). DNA of the CDR3: TGCAGTGGGGATGCGCGAGGGGAGACCCAGTACTTC. Its translation is CSGDARGETQYF.

This clonotype was observed a few times. The CDR3 DNA sequence: TGTGCCAGCAGCTTGCCCGCCGGGGGACTAGCGGACCTCACAGATACGCAGTATTTT. Encoded protein: CASSLPAGGLADLTDTQYF. The rearrangement links TRBV5-4 to TRBJ2-3; 11 positions match TRBD2. Germline V gene lookup returns CDR1 SGHNT and CDR2 YYREEE (reference sequence). V lost 1 base to trimming and J lost 2 bases; unmatched junction nucleotides: 12. CDR3 length equals 19 residues. Variable domain in full (rest from reference TRBV5-4 and TRBJ2-3): ETGVTQSPTHLIKTRGQQVTLRCSSQSGHNTVSWYQQALGQGPQFIFQYYREEENGRGNFPPRFSGLQFPNYSSELNVNALELDDSALYLCASSLPAGGLADLTDTQYFGPGTRLTVL.

This clonotype was seen repeatedly, ten times or more. V is TRBV5-1 and J is TRBJ1-1; D remains ambiguous. The CDR3 consists of 15 residues. Germline V gene sequence: CDR1 SGHRS, CDR2 YFSETQ. Between the trimmed V and J ends, which lost 4 bases and 0 bases, there was a span of 13 bases. CDR3 bases: TGCGCCAGCAGCACCTCTAACACCATGAACACTGAAGCTTTCTTT. It encodes CASSTSNTMNTEAFF. Full variable domain (outside the CDR3, taken from reference TRBV5-1 and TRBJ1-1): KAGVTQTPRYLIKTRGQQVTLSCSPISGHRSVSWYQQTPGQGLQFLFEYFSETQRNKGNFPGRFSGRQFSNSRSEMNVSTLELGDSALYLCASSTSNTMNTEAFFGQGTRLTVV.